This entry lists 9 T cell receptor beta chains sequenced from one sample in a study of post-analysis software for immune sequencing data. Study conclusions and caveats: Four or five TRBV segments were more frequent in patients than controls; TRBV5-6, TRBV5-1 and TRBV20-1 belonged to this group.

cDNA libraries of TCR beta carried unique molecular identifiers. TCRdb recomputed calls from the PCR reads with MiXCR, one row per CDR3 protein. This table has about 190,000 distinct CDR3 sequences, around 29% appearing once. These TCRs' antigens remain unknown. The sequenced sample consisted of blood. The receptors originated from a girl aged 2-17 years with multiple sclerosis.

As to this clonotype: Germline is not matched at one junction end, which may reflect a read error. The rearrangement joins TRBV28 to TRBJ2-3; the D is unclear. The CDR3 is 15 residues long. The germline V gene encodes CDR1 MDHEN and CDR2 SYDVKM. The CDR3 here is CANSFGYLDTDTQYF. Here the CDR3 DNA reads TGTGCCAACAGTTTCGGGTACTTAGACACAGATACGCAGTATTTT. Looking up the rest from reference TRBV28 and TRBJ2-3 gives the full variable domain: DVKVTQSSRYLVKRTGEKVFLECVQDMDHENMFWYRQDPGLGLRLIYFSYDVKMKEKGDIPEGYSVSREKKERFSLILESASTNQTSMYLCANSFGYLDTDTQYFGPGTRLTVL.

V usage is TRBV29-1 and J usage is TRBJ2-1; D remains ambiguous. The J call may be wrong; the DNA end is better matched by TRBJ2-7. Germline V gene sequence: CDR1 SQVTM, CDR2 ANQGSEA. The CDR3 contains 12 residues. The DNA for the CDR3 is TGCAGCGCCCCCAATTGGGCCAATGAGCAGTACTTC. Protein sequence: CSAPNWANEQYF.

The chain couples TRBV12-3 or TRBV12-4 to TRBJ1-2; TRBD1 agrees at 10 bases. The CDR3 runs to 17 residues. V trimming: 6 bases; J trimming: 1 base; junction bases outside the gene matches: 11. The CDR3 spells CASRRSGTGVINYGYTF. The DNA for the CDR3 is TGTGCCAGCAGGCGATCCGGGACAGGGGTAATTAACTATGGCTACACCTTC.

This clonotype appeared many times. This chain connects TRBV28 to TRBJ2-4; maybe TRBD2 (6 bases). The CDR3 loop spans 20 amino acids. Germline CDR1 and CDR2: MDHEN and SYDVKM. V lost 3 bases and J lost 0, with 24 bases in between. The CDR3 here is CASSFAQASDYYTAKNIQYF. For the CDR3, the DNA is TGTGCCAGCAGTTTCGCACAGGCCTCGGACTATTATACAGCCAAAAACATTCAGTACTTC.

This sequence joins TRBV10-2 and TRBJ1-1; TRBD1 might be the D (5 bases). Germline lookup yields CDR1 WSHSY and CDR2 SAAADI. Between the trimmed V and J ends, which lost 7 bases and 1 base, there was a span of 13 bases. This CDR3 has 14 residues. This chain's CDR3 is CASTTSGPNTEAFF. As DNA, the CDR3 is TGCGCCAGCACTACTTCGGGACCGAACACTGAAGCTTTCTTT.

This clonotype was seen only a few times. The V gene is TRBV16, the J gene TRBJ1-2; D gene uncertain. The V and J ends lost 0 bases and 4 bases respectively, with 18 bases between them. Per germline, CDR1 KGHSY and CDR2 FQNENV. The CDR3 is 17 residues long. CDR3 amino acids: CASSQSVRSLGGYGYTF. As DNA, the CDR3 is TGTGCCAGCAGCCAATCGGTCAGGTCGCTAGGCGGCTATGGCTACACCTTC.

This clonotype was detected a few times. The chain couples TRBV7-2 to TRBJ2-2; 8 positions match TRBD2. Trimming cost V 8 bases and J 8 bases; bases outside gene matches: 13. CDR1 is SGHTA, CDR2 FQGNSA, per germline. The length of the CDR3 is 15 residues. The CDR3 loop reads CASAVAAGVPGELFF. CDR3 in DNA: TGTGCCAGCGCCGTGGCAGCGGGAGTTCCGGGGGAGCTGTTTTTT.

Concerning this clonotype itself: A read error may explain this, as a much larger clone is one base away. The rearrangement links TRBV4-1 to TRBJ2-3; D tentatively reads TRBD1 or TRBD2 (6 bases each). Per germline, CDR1 MGHRA and CDR2 YSYEKL. The CDR3 extends over 14 amino acids. The CDR3 coding sequence is TGCGCCAGCAGCCAAGGGGGGGCCGCAGATGCGCAGTATTTT. Translating it yields CASSQGGAADAQYF.

This clonotype was detected many times. The CDR3 spells CSVGQGGHSNQPQHF. The CDR3 DNA sequence: TGCAGCGTTGGACAGGGCGGACATAGCAATCAGCCCCAGCATTTT. This chain connects TRBV29-1 to TRBJ1-5; 7 nucleotides agree with TRBD1. The length of the CDR3 is 15 residues. Per germline, CDR1 SQVTM and CDR2 ANQGSEA. V shed 4 bases, J shed 0 bases, and the junction held 6 bases outside the gene matches.